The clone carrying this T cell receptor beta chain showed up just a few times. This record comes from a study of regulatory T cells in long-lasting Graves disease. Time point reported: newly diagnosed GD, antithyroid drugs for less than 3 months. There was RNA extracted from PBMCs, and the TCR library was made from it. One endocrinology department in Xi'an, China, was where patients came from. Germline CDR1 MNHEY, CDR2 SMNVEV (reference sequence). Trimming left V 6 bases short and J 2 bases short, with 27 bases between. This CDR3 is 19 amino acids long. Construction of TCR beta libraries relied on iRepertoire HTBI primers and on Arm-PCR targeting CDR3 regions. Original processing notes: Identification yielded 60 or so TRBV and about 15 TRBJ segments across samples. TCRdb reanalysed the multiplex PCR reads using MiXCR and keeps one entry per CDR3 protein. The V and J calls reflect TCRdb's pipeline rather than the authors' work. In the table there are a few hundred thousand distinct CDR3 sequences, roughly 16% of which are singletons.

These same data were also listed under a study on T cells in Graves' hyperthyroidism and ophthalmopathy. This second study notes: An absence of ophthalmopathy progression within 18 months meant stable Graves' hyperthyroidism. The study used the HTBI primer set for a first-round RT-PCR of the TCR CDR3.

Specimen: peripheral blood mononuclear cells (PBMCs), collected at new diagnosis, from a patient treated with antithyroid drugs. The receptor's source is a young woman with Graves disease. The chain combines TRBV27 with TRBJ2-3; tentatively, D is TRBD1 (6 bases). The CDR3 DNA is TGTGCCAGCAGACCCAGAAACAGGGCTACTTATCGATCCACAGATACGCAGTATTTT. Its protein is CASRPRNRATYRSTDTQYF.